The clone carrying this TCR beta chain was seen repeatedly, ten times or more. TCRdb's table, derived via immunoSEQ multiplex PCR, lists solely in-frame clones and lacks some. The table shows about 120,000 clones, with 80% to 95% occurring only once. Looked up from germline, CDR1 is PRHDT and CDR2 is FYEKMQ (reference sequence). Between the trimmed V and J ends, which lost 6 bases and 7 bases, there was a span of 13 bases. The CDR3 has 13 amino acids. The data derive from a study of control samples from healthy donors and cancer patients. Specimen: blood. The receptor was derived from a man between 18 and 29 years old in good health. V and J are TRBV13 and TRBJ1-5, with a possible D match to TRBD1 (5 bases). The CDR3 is CASSRAGGQPQHF. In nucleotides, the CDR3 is TGTGCCAGCAGTCGGGCGGGGGGGCAGCCCCAGCATTTT.